The next 2 T cell receptor beta chains were all read from a single sample in a study of OX40 agonist ivuxolimab in advanced cancers. Only in-frame clones appear in the TCRdb table, and some are missing; sequencing was by immunoSEQ multiplex PCR. This sample carries around 94,000 clones, roughly 90% of them seen once, and the ten largest clones take 3% to 4%. The specimen comprised CD4+ or CD8+ T cells sorted from blood, sampled in a trial of the OX40 agonist ivuxolimab. The receptors come from an adult with an advanced solid tumor such as melanoma, head and neck, liver or kidney cancer.

The V and J genes are TRBV6-4 and TRBJ2-3; TRBD2 matches at 9 bases. After removal of 0 bases from V and 4 bases from J, the junction contained 11 bases not matched to a gene. The CDR3 runs 18 residues. The germline V gene has CDR1 MRHNA and CDR2 SNTAGT. CDR3 protein: CASSDSAGVAGEADTQYF. CDR3 bases: TGTGCCAGCAGTGACTCTGCGGGGGTAGCGGGAGAGGCAGATACGCAGTATTTT.

This clone occurred a few times. The chain couples TRBV4-1 to TRBJ2-7; 10 bases match TRBD1. The V gene's germline CDR1 is MGHRA and CDR2 YSYEKL. The CDR3 sequence is 15 residues long. V was clipped by 3 bases and J by 4 bases; unmatched bases: 6. The CDR3 region has the DNA TGCGCCAGCAGCCATAGGGACAGGGGAGGATACGAGCAGTACTTC. Translated, it gives CASSHRDRGGYEQYF.